This T cell receptor (beta chain) came from a study of blood T cell repertoires in COVID-19. Study-wide context: T cells, B-cell-depleted T cells, or PBMCs supplied cDNA or gDNA.

The data were produced by immunoSEQ multiplex PCR, yet TCRdb's version contains in-frame clones alone and is incomplete. Of just over 250,000 clones in the sample, more than 85% were seen once. The CDR3 covers 18 residues. Per the germline V gene, CDR1 is MDHEN and CDR2 is SYDVKM. The V gene end was trimmed by 9 bases and the J gene end by 0 bases; junction bases not matched to a gene: 14. The sample was peripheral blood. The TCR comes from a person aged 18-29 years with COVID-19, enrolled during active disease. The chain links TRBV28 to TRBJ1-6; 7 bases match TRBD1. CDR3 residues: CASGGWGQQSSYNSPLHF. In nucleotides, the CDR3 is TGTGCCAGTGGGGGTTGGGGACAGCAGAGCTCCTATAATTCACCCCTCCACTTT.